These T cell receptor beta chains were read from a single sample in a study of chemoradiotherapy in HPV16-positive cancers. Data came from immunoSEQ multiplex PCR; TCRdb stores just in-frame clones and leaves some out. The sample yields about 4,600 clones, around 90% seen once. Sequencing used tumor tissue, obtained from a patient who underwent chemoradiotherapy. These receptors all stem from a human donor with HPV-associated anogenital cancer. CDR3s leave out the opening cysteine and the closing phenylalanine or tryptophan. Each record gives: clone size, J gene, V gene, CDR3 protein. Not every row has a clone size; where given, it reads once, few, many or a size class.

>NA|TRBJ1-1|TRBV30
AWSLGGGHTEAF
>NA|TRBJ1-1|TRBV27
ASLTAQEAF
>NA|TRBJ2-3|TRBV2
ASSEALRGDTQY
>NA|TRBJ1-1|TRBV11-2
ASSLSRGNTEAF
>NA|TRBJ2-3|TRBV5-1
ASSLDYPGTDTQY
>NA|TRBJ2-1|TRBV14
ASSGTSGSRFTNEQF
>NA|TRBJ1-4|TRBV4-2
ASSTRTGELATNEKLF
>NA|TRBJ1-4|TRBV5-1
ASSSIPGPGELF
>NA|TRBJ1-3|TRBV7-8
ASSKPGQPGNTIY
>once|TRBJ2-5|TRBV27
ASSSSWAGVVFETQY
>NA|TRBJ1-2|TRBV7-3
ASSMNTGQGLYGYT
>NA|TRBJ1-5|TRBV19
ASIPHFESGGNQPQH
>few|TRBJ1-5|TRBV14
ASSQGGDRVGTQH
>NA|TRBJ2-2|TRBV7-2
ASSLVGTGIRGELF
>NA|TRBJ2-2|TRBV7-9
ASSKTSVNTGELF
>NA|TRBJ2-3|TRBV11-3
ASSSGQGASPDTQY
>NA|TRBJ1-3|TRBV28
ASRLSRTGAGNTIY
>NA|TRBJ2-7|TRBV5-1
ASSSVAGGEQY
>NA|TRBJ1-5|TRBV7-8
ASSPDRALRWPQH
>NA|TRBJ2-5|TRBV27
ASSLSRQAQETQY
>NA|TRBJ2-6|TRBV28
ASSLYSGANVLT
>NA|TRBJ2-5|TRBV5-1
ASGTGETQETQY
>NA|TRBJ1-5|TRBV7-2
ASSLGGFGAGQPQH
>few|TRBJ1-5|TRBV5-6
ASSRLIGGSNQPQH
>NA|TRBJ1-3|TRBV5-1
ASSLSFGQGNTIY
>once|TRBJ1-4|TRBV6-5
ASSYREYEKLF
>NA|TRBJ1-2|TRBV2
ASRGGQPSGYT
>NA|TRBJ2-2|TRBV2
ASSLRAFTGELF
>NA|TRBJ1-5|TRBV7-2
ASSLVQGRPQH
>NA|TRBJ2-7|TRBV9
ASSVGAGAYEQY
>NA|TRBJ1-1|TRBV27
ASTKGQGMNTEAF
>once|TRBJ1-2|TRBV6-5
ASSYGVGIGYGYT
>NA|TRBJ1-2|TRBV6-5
ASSYGLRNYGYT
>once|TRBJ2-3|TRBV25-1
ASSEYAPDTQY
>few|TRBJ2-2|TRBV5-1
ASSLSGTVNTGELF
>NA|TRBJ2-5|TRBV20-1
SAKSQETQY
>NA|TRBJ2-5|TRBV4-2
ASSQERLNGKTQY
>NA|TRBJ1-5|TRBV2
ASSWANSNQPQH
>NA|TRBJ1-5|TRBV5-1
ASSPTGGHQPQH
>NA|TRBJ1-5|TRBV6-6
ASSYSEGKGNQPQH
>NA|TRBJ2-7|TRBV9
ASSAASGFSYEQY
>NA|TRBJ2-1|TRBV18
ASSVGLAGPYNEQF
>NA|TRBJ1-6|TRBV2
ASGTTRIGSPLH
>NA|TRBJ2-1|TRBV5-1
ASRDRVDNEQF
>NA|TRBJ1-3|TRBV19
ASSPLMRRGNTIY
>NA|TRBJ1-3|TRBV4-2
ASSQTGQPSSGNTIY
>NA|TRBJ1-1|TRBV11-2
ASSTHRVQRTEAF
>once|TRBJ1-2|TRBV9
ASSVDGTGNYGYT
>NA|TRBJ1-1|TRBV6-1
ASRVTGGEVTEAF
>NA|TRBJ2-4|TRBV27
ASSSRPQGLAKNIQY
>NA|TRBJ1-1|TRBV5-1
ASSSSTGAKPEAF
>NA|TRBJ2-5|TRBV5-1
ASSIDPIQETQY
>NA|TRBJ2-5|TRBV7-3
ASSPTGLQETQY
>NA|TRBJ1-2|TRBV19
ASSNQGRGYGYT
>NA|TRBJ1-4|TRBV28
ATREGGQGADAS